The rows below give T cell receptor beta chains drawn from one sample of a study of technical replicates of blood from a few donors. Assay: immunoSEQ multiplex PCR; the TCRdb copy retains only in-frame clones and omits some. The sample lists 15,000 to 20,000 clones; approximately 87% were seen once. Sequences were obtained from PBMCs. These receptors were collected from a human donor in good health. Both conserved end residues are part of each CDR3. The order of the fields is J gene, clone size, D gene, V gene, CDR3 DNA, CDR3 protein. The D gene is left open where the match is weak. Size is stated for part of the rows, as once, few or many counts, or as a class when the clone is expanded.

TRBJ2-1,.,TRBD2,TRBV6-5,TGTGCCAGCAGTTTACTAGCGGGAGTATTTGGTGAGCAGTTCTTC,CASSLLAGVFGEQFF
TRBJ1-2,.,.,TRBV9,TGTGCCAGCAGCGTAGGGGGAGGGGATGGCTACACCTTC,CASSVGGGDGYTF
TRBJ1-3,.,.,TRBV15,TGTGCCACCAGCAGAGGACAGGCTAGTAGCTCTGGAAACACCATATATTTT,CATSRGQASSSGNTIYF
TRBJ2-7,.,.,TRBV28,TGTGCCAGCAGTTTCGCCGAGGGTGCCGAGCAGTACTTC,CASSFAEGAEQYF
TRBJ2-4,.,TRBD2,TRBV27,TGTGCCAGCAGTTTAATACTAGCGGAAGCCAAAAACATTCAGTACTTC,CASSLILAEAKNIQYF
TRBJ1-1,few,TRBD1,TRBV11-2,TGTGCCAGCAGCTCCACAGGGGAAACTGAAGCTTTCTTT,CASSSTGETEAFF
TRBJ2-5,.,.,TRBV5-4,TGTGCCAGCAGCCTCTGGGGCGGTGAGACCCAGTACTTC,CASSLWGGETQYF
TRBJ2-2,.,TRBD2,TRBV10-3,TGTGCCATCAGCGACGGACTAGCGGGAGGTTCCGGGGAGCTGTTTTTT,CAISDGLAGGSGELFF
TRBJ1-1,once,TRBD1,TRBV28,TGTGCCAGCAGCGAGGAACAGGGGGCGATCACTGAAGCTTTCTTT,CASSEEQGAITEAFF
TRBJ1-2,.,TRBD1,TRBV28,TGTGCCAGCAGTTCCGGACAGGGGGGTGGCTACACCTTC,CASSSGQGGGYTF
TRBJ2-7,.,.,TRBV30,TGTGCCTGTTTGAGTAAACCGGGCGGGACCTACGAGCAGTACTTC,CACLSKPGGTYEQYF
TRBJ2-7,.,.,TRBV19,TGTGCCAGTAGTATAGAGAGTAGCGGAGTCGGCTACGAGCAGTACTTC,CASSIESSGVGYEQYF